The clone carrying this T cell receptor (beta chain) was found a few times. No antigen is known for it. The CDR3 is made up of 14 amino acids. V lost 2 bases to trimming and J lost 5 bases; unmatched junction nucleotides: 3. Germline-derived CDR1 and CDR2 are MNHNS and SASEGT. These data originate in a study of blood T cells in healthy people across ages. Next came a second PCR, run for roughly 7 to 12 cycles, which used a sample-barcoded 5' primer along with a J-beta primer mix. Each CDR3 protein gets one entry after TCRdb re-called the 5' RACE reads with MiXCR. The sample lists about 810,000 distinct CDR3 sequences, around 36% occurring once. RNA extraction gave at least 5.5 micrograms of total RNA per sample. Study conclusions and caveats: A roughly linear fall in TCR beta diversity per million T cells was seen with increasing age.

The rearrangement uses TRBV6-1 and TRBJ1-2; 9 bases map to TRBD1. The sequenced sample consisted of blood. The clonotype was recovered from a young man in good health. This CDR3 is CASSELGTGYGYTF. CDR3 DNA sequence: TGTGCCAGCAGTGAACTGGGGACAGGGTATGGCTACACCTTC.